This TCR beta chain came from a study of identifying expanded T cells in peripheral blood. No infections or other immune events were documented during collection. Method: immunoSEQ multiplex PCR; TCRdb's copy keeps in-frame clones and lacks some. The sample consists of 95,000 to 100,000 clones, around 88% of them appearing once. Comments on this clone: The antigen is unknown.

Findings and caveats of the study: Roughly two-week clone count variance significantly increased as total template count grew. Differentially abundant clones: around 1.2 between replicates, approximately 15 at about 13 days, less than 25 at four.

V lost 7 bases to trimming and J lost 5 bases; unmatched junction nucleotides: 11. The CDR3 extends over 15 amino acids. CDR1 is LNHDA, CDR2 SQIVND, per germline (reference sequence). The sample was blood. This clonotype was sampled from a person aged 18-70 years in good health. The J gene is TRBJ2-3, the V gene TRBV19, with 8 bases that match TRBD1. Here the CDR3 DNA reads TGTGCCAGTACCCCCCGGGACAGGAGGGGAGATACGCAGTATTTT. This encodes CASTPRDRRGDTQYF.